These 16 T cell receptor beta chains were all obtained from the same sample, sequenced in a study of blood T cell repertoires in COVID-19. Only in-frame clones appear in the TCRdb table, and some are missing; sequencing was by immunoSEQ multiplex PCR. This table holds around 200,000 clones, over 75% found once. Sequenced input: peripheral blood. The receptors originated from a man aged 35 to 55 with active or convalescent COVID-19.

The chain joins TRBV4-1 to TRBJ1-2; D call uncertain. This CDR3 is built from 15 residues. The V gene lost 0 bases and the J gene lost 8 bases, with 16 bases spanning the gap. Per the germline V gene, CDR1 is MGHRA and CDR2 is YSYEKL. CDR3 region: CASSQDPGMGGGYTF. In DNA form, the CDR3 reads TGCGCCAGCAGCCAAGATCCGGGGATGGGTGGAGGCTACACCTTC.

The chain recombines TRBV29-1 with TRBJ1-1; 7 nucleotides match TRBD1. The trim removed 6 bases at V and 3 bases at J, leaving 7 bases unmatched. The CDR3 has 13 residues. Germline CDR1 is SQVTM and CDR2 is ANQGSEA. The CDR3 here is CSVAGQQDTEAFF. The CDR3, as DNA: TGCAGCGTCGCGGGACAGCAGGACACTGAAGCTTTCTTT. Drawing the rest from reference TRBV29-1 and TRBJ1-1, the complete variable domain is SAVISQKPSRDICQRGTSLTIQCQVDSQVTMMFWYRQQPGQSLTLIATANQGSEATYESGFVIDKFPISRPNLTFSTLTVSNMSPEDSSIYLCSVAGQQDTEAFFGQGTRLTVV.

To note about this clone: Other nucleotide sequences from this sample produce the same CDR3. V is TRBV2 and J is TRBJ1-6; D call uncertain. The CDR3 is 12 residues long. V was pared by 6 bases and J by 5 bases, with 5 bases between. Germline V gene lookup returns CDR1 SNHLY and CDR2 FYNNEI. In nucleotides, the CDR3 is TGTGCCAGCAGCCAGAATAATTCACCCCTCCACTTT. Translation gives CASSQNNSPLHF.

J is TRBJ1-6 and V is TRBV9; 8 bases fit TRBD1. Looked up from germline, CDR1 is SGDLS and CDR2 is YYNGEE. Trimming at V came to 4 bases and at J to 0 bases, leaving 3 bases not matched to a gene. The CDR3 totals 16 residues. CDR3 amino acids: CASSPTGGSYNSPLHF. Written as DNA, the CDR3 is TGTGCCAGCAGCCCCACAGGGGGCTCCTATAATTCACCCCTCCACTTT.

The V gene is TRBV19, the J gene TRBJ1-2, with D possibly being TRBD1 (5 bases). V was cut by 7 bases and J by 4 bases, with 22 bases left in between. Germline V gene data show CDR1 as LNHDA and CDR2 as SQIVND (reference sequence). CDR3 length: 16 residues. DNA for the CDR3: TGTGCCAGTACCTCCTATGTGACGGGGGTAGGCTATGGCTACACCTTC. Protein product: CASTSYVTGVGYGYTF.

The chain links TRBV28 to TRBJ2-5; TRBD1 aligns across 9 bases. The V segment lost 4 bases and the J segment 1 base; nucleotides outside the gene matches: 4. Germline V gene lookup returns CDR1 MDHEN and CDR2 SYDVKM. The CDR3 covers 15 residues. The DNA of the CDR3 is TGTGCCAGCAGTTCCGGGACAGGGATCCAAGAGACCCAGTACTTC. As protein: CASSSGTGIQETQYF.

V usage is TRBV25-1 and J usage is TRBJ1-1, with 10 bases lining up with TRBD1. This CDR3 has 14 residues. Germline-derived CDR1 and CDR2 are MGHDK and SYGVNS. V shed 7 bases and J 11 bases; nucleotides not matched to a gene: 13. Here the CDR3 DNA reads TGTGCCAGCATGAAGATCGGACAGGGGGTGCATGCTTTCTTT. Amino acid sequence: CASMKIGQGVHAFF.

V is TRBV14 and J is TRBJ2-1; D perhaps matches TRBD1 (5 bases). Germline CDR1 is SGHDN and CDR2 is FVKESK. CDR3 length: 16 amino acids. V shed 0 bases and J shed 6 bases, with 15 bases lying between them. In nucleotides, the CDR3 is TGTGCCAGCAGCCAAGATGCAGGGCGTCTGACCAATGAGCAGTTCTTC. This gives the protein CASSQDAGRLTNEQFF.

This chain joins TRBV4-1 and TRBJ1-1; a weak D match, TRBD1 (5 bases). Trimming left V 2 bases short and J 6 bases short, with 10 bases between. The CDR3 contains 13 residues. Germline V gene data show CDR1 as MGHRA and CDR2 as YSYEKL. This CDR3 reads CASSQPRGAEAFF. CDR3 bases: TGCGCCAGCAGCCAACCCCGGGGGGCTGAAGCTTTCTTT.

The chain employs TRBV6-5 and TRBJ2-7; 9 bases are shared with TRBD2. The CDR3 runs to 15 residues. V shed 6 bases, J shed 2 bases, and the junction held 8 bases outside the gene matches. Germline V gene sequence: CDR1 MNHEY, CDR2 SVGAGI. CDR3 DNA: TGTGCCAGCAGAACCGGACTAGCGATCCCCTACGAGCAGTACTTC. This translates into CASRTGLAIPYEQYF.

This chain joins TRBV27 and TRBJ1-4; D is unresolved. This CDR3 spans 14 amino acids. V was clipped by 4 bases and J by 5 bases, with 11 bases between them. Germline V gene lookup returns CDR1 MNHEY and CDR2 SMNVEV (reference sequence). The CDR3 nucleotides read TGTGCCAGCAGTTCCGTACTTGCCAATGAAAAACTGTTTTTT. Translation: CASSSVLANEKLFF.

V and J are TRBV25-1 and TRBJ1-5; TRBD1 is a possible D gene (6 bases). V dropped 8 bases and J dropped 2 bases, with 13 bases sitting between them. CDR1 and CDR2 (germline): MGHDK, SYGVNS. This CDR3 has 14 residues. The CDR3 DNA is TGTGCCAGCCTTTCAGGGGAAGGCAATCAGCCCCAGCATTTT. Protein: CASLSGEGNQPQHF.

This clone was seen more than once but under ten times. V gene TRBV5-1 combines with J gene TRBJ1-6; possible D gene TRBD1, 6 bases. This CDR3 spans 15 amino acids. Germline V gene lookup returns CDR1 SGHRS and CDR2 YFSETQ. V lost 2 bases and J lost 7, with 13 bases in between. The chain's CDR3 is CASSFVSQGNSPLHF. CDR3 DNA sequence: TGCGCCAGCAGCTTTGTTAGTCAGGGGAATTCACCCCTCCACTTT.

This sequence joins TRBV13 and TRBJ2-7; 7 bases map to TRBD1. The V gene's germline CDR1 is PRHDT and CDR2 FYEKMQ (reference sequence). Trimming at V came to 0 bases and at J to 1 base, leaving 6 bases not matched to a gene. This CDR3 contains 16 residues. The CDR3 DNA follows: TGTGCCAGCAGCTTAGGATTAGGGGACAGATCCTACGAGCAGTACTTC. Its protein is CASSLGLGDRSYEQYF.

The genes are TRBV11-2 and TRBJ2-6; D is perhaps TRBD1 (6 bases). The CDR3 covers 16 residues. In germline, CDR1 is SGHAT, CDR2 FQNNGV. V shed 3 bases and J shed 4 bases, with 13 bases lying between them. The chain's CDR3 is CASSFRWDTGANVLTF. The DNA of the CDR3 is TGTGCCAGCAGCTTTCGCTGGGACACCGGGGCCAACGTCCTGACTTTC.

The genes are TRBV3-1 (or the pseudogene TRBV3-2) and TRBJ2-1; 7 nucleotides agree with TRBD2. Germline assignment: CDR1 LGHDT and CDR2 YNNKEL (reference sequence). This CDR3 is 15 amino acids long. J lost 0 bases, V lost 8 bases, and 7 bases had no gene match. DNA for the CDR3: TGTGCCAGCCGAGCGGGATCGAGCTCCTACAATGAGCAGTTCTTC. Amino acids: CASRAGSSSYNEQFF.